These 14 T cell receptor beta chains originate from one sample sequenced in a study of T cell repertoires in cytomegalovirus infection. The antigens these receptors bind are not known. TCRdb processed the reads anew with MiXCR; each CDR3 protein has one entry. The sample includes around 770,000 distinct CDR3 sequences, 25% to 35% seen only once; the top ten take roughly 14%. The sequencing here drew on cultured CD8+ T cells from PBMCs, taken from culture after CMV antigen stimulation. The origin of the receptors is a human donor in good health (CMV status not recorded). Some clones in this sample may be carry-over from other donors' samples.

The genes are TRBV6-5 and TRBJ2-7, with 7 bases aligning to TRBD1. This CDR3 is built from 14 residues. The junction had 6 bases not matched to a gene; V was cut back by 4 bases and J by 3 bases. Germline-derived CDR1 and CDR2 are MNHEY and SVGAGI. CDR3 DNA: TGTGCCAGCAGTTTCCCGGGACAGAGCTACGAGCAGTACTTC. Translation gives CASSFPGQSYEQYF.

This clonotype was counted many times. The chain combines TRBV7-2 with TRBJ2-1; no definite D call. The CDR3 has 11 residues. Trimming cost V 6 bases and J 9 bases, with 9 bases left between them. CDR1 is SGHTA, CDR2 FQGNSA, per germline. The CDR3 is CASSFDGEQFF. The CDR3 nucleotides are TGTGCCAGCAGTTTCGATGGTGAGCAGTTCTTC.

In its sample, this clonotype was seen a few times. This chain uses TRBV6-2 or TRBV6-3 with TRBJ2-1; 14 positions agree with TRBD2. The CDR3 covers 17 residues. CDR1 and CDR2 from the germline V gene are MNHEY and SVGEGT. V shed 2 bases, J shed 7 bases, and the junction held 7 bases outside the gene matches. The CDR3 protein is CASSYPLGLAGENEQFF. CDR3 coding DNA: TGTGCCAGCAGTTACCCTCTGGGACTAGCGGGGGAGAATGAGCAGTTCTTC.

This clonotype showed up many times. The chain combines TRBV7-6 with TRBJ1-6; 7 bases fit TRBD1. V was pared by 5 bases and J by 7 bases, with 5 bases of the junction left unmatched. Germline CDR1 SGHVS, CDR2 FNYEAQ. CDR3 length: 14 amino acids. Here the CDR3 DNA reads TGTGCCAGCAGCCCTGGACAGGCAAATTCACCCCTCCACTTT. This sequence encodes CASSPGQANSPLHF.

V usage is TRBV4-1 and J usage is TRBJ2-3, with D maybe TRBD1 (6 bases). Germline V gene sequence: CDR1 MGHRA, CDR2 YSYEKL. The CDR3 is 15 amino acids. Trimming pared 4 bases from V and 0 bases from J, leaving 11 bases between. The CDR3 sequence: CASSRTASSTDTQYF. The CDR3 DNA reads as TGCGCCAGCAGCCGGACAGCCTCTAGCACAGATACGCAGTATTTT.

This clonotype was seen more than once but under ten times. V is TRBV6-4 and J is TRBJ2-6, with 9 bases fitting TRBD1. The CDR3 covers 18 residues. Germline CDR1 is MRHNA and CDR2 is SNTAGT. V trimming: 6 bases; J trimming: 3 bases; junction bases outside the gene matches: 12. CDR3 region: CASRRTGESSSGANVLTF. CDR3 DNA: TGTGCCAGCAGGAGGACAGGGGAATCTTCTAGTGGGGCCAACGTCCTGACTTTC.

The V call is TRBV6-1, the J call TRBJ2-4; 9 nucleotides match TRBD1. Germline V gene lookup returns CDR1 MNHNS and CDR2 SASEGT. The junction had 5 bases not matched to a gene; V was cut back by 6 bases and J by 8 bases. This CDR3 is 13 amino acids long. The DNA for the CDR3 is TGTGCCAGCAGAAGGGACAGGGTGGACATTCAGTACTTC. It yields the protein CASRRDRVDIQYF.

This clonotype appeared a few times. The chain combines TRBV7-8 with TRBJ2-3; TRBD1 aligns across 10 bases. Germline CDR1 is SGHVS and CDR2 is FQNEAQ. Germline trimming cut 5 bases from V and 2 bases from J; bases unmatched to any gene: 4. The CDR3 has 15 amino acids. The CDR3 DNA is TGTGCCAGCAGCGAGAGACAGGGGGCCACAGATACGCAGTATTTT. Translation: CASSERQGATDTQYF.

The chain links TRBV6-6 to TRBJ2-3; possible D gene TRBD1, 7 bases. V was shortened by 6 bases and J by 2 bases, with 15 bases between the two germline ends. This CDR3 has 15 amino acids. Germline V gene lookup returns CDR1 MNHNY and CDR2 SVGAGI (reference sequence). DNA of the CDR3: TGTGCCAGCAGGCTGGAGGGGGCTCTCACAGATACGCAGTATTTT. Protein sequence: CASRLEGALTDTQYF.

The V call is TRBV6-6, the J call TRBJ2-5; 7 bases match TRBD2. This CDR3 is built from 14 residues. CDR1 is MNHNY, CDR2 SVGAGI, per germline (reference sequence). V lost 0 bases to trimming and J lost 6 bases; unmatched junction nucleotides: 4. For the CDR3, the DNA is TGTGCCAGCAGTTACTCCGAGGGAGGGAAGACCCAGTACTTC. It specifies CASSYSEGGKTQYF.

This clonotype was found many times. This chain links TRBV7-2 with TRBJ2-3; 11 bases are shared with TRBD2. The V gene's germline CDR1 is SGHTA and CDR2 FQGNSA. The CDR3 sequence is 17 residues long. V lost 1 base and J lost 5; bases outside the gene matches: 8. CDR3 in amino acids: CASSLGFSGGGEDTQYF. For the CDR3, the DNA is TGTGCCAGCAGCTTAGGTTTTAGCGGGGGGGGAGAAGATACGCAGTATTTT.

This clonotype was seen many times. This chain uses TRBV7-2 with TRBJ2-3, with 12 nucleotides matching TRBD2. Germline-derived CDR1 and CDR2 are SGHTA and FQGNSA. V shed 2 bases, J shed 6 bases, and the junction held 3 bases outside the gene matches. This CDR3 is 15 amino acids long. CDR3 region: CASSLLAGGHDTQYF. The DNA for the CDR3 is TGTGCCAGCAGCTTACTAGCGGGGGGGCATGATACGCAGTATTTT. The whole variable domain, filled in from reference TRBV7-2 and TRBJ2-3, reads GAGVSQSPSNKVTEKGKDVELRCDPISGHTALYWYRQSLGQGLEFLIYFQGNSAPDKSGLPSDRFSAERTGGSVSTLTIQRTQQEDSAVYLCASSLLAGGHDTQYFGPGTRLTVL.

This clonotype was recorded a few times. CDR3: CASSLAGQGGNEQFF. CDR3 nucleotide sequence: TGTGCCAGCAGCTTAGCGGGCCAGGGAGGGAATGAGCAGTTCTTC. The rearrangement links TRBV7-8 to TRBJ2-1, with 7 nucleotides matching TRBD2. The CDR3 loop spans 15 amino acids. With V trimmed by 0 bases and J by 7 bases, 6 bases remained unmatched. Germline CDR1 reads SGHVS; CDR2 reads FQNEAQ.

This clonotype was seen a handful of times. The chain employs TRBV20-1 and TRBJ1-6; D ambiguous. The V end was cut by 1 base, the J end by 3 bases, with 4 bases between. CDR1 is DFQATT, CDR2 SNEGSKA, per germline (reference sequence). CDR3 length: 13 residues. The CDR3 sequence is CSARAVYNSPLHF. CDR3 DNA: TGCAGTGCTAGAGCAGTCTATAATTCACCCCTCCACTTT.